This T cell receptor (beta chain) came from a study of sequential checkpoint blockade in melanoma. About the research overall: Patients were randomized 1:1 to nivolumab-then-ipilimumab or ipilimumab-then-nivolumab first-line. After both sequences, patients received maintenance nivolumab.

Data came from immunoSEQ multiplex PCR; TCRdb stores just in-frame clones and leaves some out. Here the sample spans about 20,000 clones, about four fifths being singletons. Treatment specified: randomized to nivolumab then ipilimumab (arm A) or the reverse (arm B). DNA-damaging chemotherapy had not been given to any patient beforehand. From thawed PBMCs, live CD3+CD8+ cells negative for CD19 and CD56 were sorted. Germline CDR1 is SGHVS and CDR2 is FNYEAQ. The CDR3 extends over 15 amino acids. This clonotype was sampled from a human donor with melanoma. Sequencing used CD8+ T cells sorted from blood (inferred from file names), obtained from a patient given nivolumab and ipilimumab in sequence. J is TRBJ2-5 and V is TRBV7-6; 8 nucleotides agree with TRBD1. The DNA end lines up better with TRBJ2-7; the J call may be wrong. The CDR3 DNA is TGTGCCAGCAGCCCGGACAGGGCGATAACCTACGAGCAGTACTTC. It specifies CASSPDRAITYEQYF.